This T cell receptor beta chain was sequenced for a study of T-cell reconstitution after alpha-beta-depleted transplantation in children. General observations from the study: T-cell numbers and diversity one year post-transplant derived largely from freshly generated T cells. Where alpha-beta T cells came from about two months after transplant was reportedly several hundred expanded graft clones.

This clonotype was seen ten or more times. Its antigen is still unknown. Using unique molecular identifiers, the investigators prepared the TCRbeta library. TCRdb passed the PCR reads through MiXCR, listing each CDR3 protein once. Of approximately 300,000 distinct CDR3 sequences listed, roughly 7.8% are singletons. Germline V gene lookup returns CDR1 ENHRY and CDR2 SYGVKD. The CDR3 contains 13 residues. Deletions cut 8 bases from V and 8 bases from J, with 15 bases between. The clonotype comes from a female patient aged 2-9 years who had a stem cell transplant for Fanconi anemia, so the T cells may come from the graft donor. V is TRBV10-3 and J is TRBJ1-4, with D unresolved. Sequencing was performed on peripheral blood, taken 360 days after TCRalphabeta/CD19-depleted stem cell transplant. The CDR3 reads CAIRQREDEKLFF. DNA of the CDR3: TGTGCCATCCGCCAAAGGGAGGACGAAAAACTGTTTTTT.